The 25 T cell receptor beta chains listed next were all sequenced from one sample in a study of T cells in Graves' hyperthyroidism and ophthalmopathy. Template material for amplifying TCR beta CDR3 regions consisted of RNA transcripts. Using the HTBI primer set, a first-round RT-PCR was run on the TCR CDR3. Each CDR3 protein is one row after TCRdb ran MiXCR on the multiplex PCR reads. The top ten hold under 55% of the sample, which has a few hundred thousand distinct CDR3 sequences, approximately 23% seen once. Sample: blood. These receptor sequences come from a woman between 65 and 79 years old with Graves' ophthalmopathy.

This clonotype appeared a few times. V is TRBV20-1 and J is TRBJ2-1; D is ambiguous. The CDR3 is 12 residues long. V lost 6 bases, J lost 8 bases, and 14 bases lay in between. Germline V lookup: CDR1 DFQATT, CDR2 SNEGSKA (reference sequence). CDR3 sequence: CSAPHTVDEQFF. The CDR3 DNA reads as TGCAGTGCCCCACACACGGTCGATGAGCAGTTCTTC.

The CDR3 region has the DNA TGTGCCAGCAGCTCGCAGGGGGCGGATTCACCCCTCCACTTT. Its protein product is CASSSQGADSPLHF. The rearrangement links TRBV13 to TRBJ1-6; 8 nucleotides align to TRBD1. The CDR3 sequence is 14 residues long. Per the germline V gene, CDR1 is PRHDT and CDR2 is FYEKMQ (reference sequence). V lost 4 bases to trimming and J lost 8 bases; unmatched junction nucleotides: 4.

A note on this clonotype: With a much larger clone just one base away, this may be a read error. The rearrangement uses TRBV2 and TRBJ2-1; tentative D call: TRBD1 (6 bases). The CDR3 consists of 14 residues. The germline V gene has CDR1 SNHLY and CDR2 FYNNEI. The CDR3, as DNA: TGTGCCAGCAAAAGGGGGAGCGCCTACAATGGGCAGTTCTTC. It encodes CASKRGSAYNGQFF.

This rearrangement joins TRBV12-3 or TRBV12-4 to TRBJ2-7; possible D gene TRBD2, 7 bases. V was shortened by 6 bases and J by 9 bases, with 21 bases between the two germline ends. The CDR3 has 14 residues. The chain's CDR3 is CASSSDGGRFGQYF. For the CDR3, the DNA is TGTGCCAGCAGCTCCGACGGGGGGCGCTTTGGGCAGTACTTC.

This chain links TRBV20-1 with TRBJ2-5; 13 bases are a match to TRBD2. The CDR3 consists of 13 residues. Germline assignment: CDR1 DFQATT and CDR2 SNEGSKA (reference sequence). Trimming removed 6 bases from V and 5 bases from J; junction bases left unmatched: 3. The CDR3 region has the DNA TGCAGTGCCCCGGGACTAGCGGGGGAGACCCAGTACTTC. Residues: CSAPGLAGETQYF.

This chain links TRBV5-1 with TRBJ2-1, with 7 bases aligning to TRBD1. Germline V lookup: CDR1 SGHRS, CDR2 YFSETQ. J lost 6 bases, V lost 5 bases, and 11 bases had no gene match. The CDR3 spans 15 residues. CDR3 sequence reads: CASRVATGALNEQFF. The CDR3 DNA sequence: TGCGCCAGCAGAGTGGCAACAGGGGCCCTCAATGAGCAGTTCTTC.

This clonotype was seen only a few times. The chain carries TRBV20-1 and TRBJ1-1; unclear D gene. Germline values: CDR1 DFQATT, CDR2 SNEGSKA (reference sequence). The CDR3 is made up of 13 amino acids. With 0 bases removed from V and 7 bases from J, the gap between germline ends came to 12 bases. Here the CDR3 reads CSARDLALLEAFF. The CDR3 DNA sequence: TGCAGTGCTAGAGATTTGGCCCTACTTGAAGCTTTCTTT.

The J gene is TRBJ2-7, the V gene TRBV24-1; 8 bases align to TRBD2. V was clipped by 4 bases and J by 0 bases; unmatched bases: 7. Looked up from germline, CDR1 is KGHDR and CDR2 is SFDVKD. CDR3 length: 16 amino acids. The CDR3 loop is CATSDGGGQDSYEQYF. CDR3 DNA sequence: TGTGCCACCAGTGACGGGGGGGGTCAGGACTCCTACGAGCAGTACTTC.

This chain links TRBV6-1 with TRBJ2-2; 7 bases line up with TRBD1. Germline lookup yields CDR1 MNHNS and CDR2 SASEGT. Germline trimming cut 7 bases from V and 3 bases from J; bases unmatched to any gene: 5. CDR3 size: 14 residues. The CDR3 DNA reads TGTGCCAGCATCGCGCAGGGGGACACCGGGGAGCTGTTTTTT. Amino acid sequence: CASIAQGDTGELFF.

DNA for the CDR3: TGCGCCAGCAGCCTTAGACAGGCAACTGCTACTGAAGCTTTCTTT. This codes for CASSLRQATATEAFF. The V call is TRBV5-1, the J call TRBJ1-1; tentatively, D is TRBD1 (6 bases). Trimming stripped 4 bases from V and 5 bases from J, with 18 bases between. Per the germline V gene, CDR1 is SGHRS and CDR2 is YFSETQ. This CDR3 contains 15 residues.

The chain recombines TRBV7-2 with TRBJ2-4, with 10 bases matching TRBD2. This CDR3 is 18 amino acids long. The trim removed 8 bases at V and 0 bases at J, leaving 13 bases unmatched. Germline V CDR1 and CDR2: SGHTA, FQGNSA. CDR3 bases: TGTGCCAGCGGGGCTAGCGGGAGCGTCGCCTTAGCCAAAAACATTCAGTACTTC. This gives the protein CASGASGSVALAKNIQYF.

This clonotype was picked up a small number of times. The chain links TRBV25-1 to TRBJ2-3; D may match TRBD1 or TRBD2 (6 bases each). The germline CDR1 and CDR2 sequences are MGHDK and SYGVNS. The CDR3 runs 17 residues. Trimming cost V 1 base and J 8 bases, with 22 bases left between them. The CDR3 coding sequence is TGTGCCAGCAGTGAATCCGGGGGCCCTCGGTCTTATTCTACGCAGTATTTT. Its protein product is CASSESGGPRSYSTQYF.

Points on this clonotype: This may come from a read error, since a much larger clone is one base off. This chain links TRBV27 with TRBJ2-7; a possible D gene is TRBD2 (6 bases). This CDR3 is 15 amino acids long. CDR1 is MNHEY, CDR2 SMNVEV, per germline (reference sequence). V dropped 7 bases and J dropped 3 bases, with 19 bases sitting between them. The CDR3 loop is CASNSTRLGGYEQYF. In nucleotides, the CDR3 is TGTGCCAGCAATTCAACTCGACTAGGAGGCTACGAGCAGTACTTC.

The gene calls are TRBV7-9 and TRBJ1-3; D is ambiguous. Per the germline V gene, CDR1 is SEHNR and CDR2 is FQNEAQ (reference sequence). Trimming took off 11 bases at V and 0 bases at J, with 11 bases between the two ends. This CDR3 spans 13 amino acids. CDR3: CAYSMSSGNTIYF. Written as DNA, the CDR3 is TGTGCCTACTCGATGTCCTCTGGAAACACCATATATTTT.

The chain joins TRBV25-1 to TRBJ1-6; no firm D call. V lost 3 bases to trimming and J lost 6 bases, with 6 bases between them. Germline CDR1 is MGHDK and CDR2 is SYGVNS. This CDR3 has 13 residues. CDR3 coding DNA: TGTGCCAGCAGTGACCGATTTAATTCACCCCTCCACTTT. Residues: CASSDRFNSPLHF.

Of note for this clonotype: A much larger clone is a single base away; this may be a read error. It is unclear where the CDR3 begins or ends on the DNA, so no DNA is shown, and the CDR3 is as TCRdb lists it. The J gene is TRBJ2-6, the V gene TRBV6-1. The germline V gene encodes CDR1 MNHNS and CDR2 SASEGT. Ends included, the CDR3 has 15 residues. CDR3 residues: CASKGWAYGANVPTF.

This clonotype has at least ten counts. The chain recombines TRBV10-2 with TRBJ2-7, with unresolved D. Germline CDR1 reads WSHSY; CDR2 reads SAAADI. V lost 3 bases and J lost 3, with 15 bases in between. The CDR3 runs to 15 residues. The CDR3 nucleotides are TGCGCCAGCAGTGAATCGTCCGTTCGGCTCTACGAGCAGTACTTC. Protein: CASSESSVRLYEQYF.

This clonotype was observed a few times. The J gene is TRBJ1-1, the V gene TRBV19, with D unresolved. CDR3 length equals 12 residues. Germline CDR1 and CDR2: LNHDA and SQIVND (reference sequence). Trimming pared 5 bases from V and 4 bases from J, leaving 8 bases between. CDR3 nucleotides: TGTGCCAGTAGTTTTCGGGCCACTGAAGCTTTCTTT. Translated: CASSFRATEAFF. The whole variable domain, remainder taken from reference TRBV19 and TRBJ1-1, is DGGITQSPKYLFRKEGQNVTLSCEQNLNHDAMYWYRQDPGQGLRLIYYSQIVNDFQKGDIAEGYSVSREKKESFPLTVTSAQKNPTAFYLCASSFRATEAFFGQGTRLTVV.

V and J are TRBV12-3 or TRBV12-4 and TRBJ1-2; D gene ambiguous. CDR3 length: 14 amino acids. V lost 6 bases, J lost 1 base, and 12 bases lay in between. CDR3 amino acids: CASSLRRINYGYTF. Written as DNA, the CDR3 is TGTGCCAGCAGCCTGAGACGGATTAACTATGGCTACACCTTC.

This rearrangement joins TRBV20-1 to TRBJ2-1; maybe TRBD2 (5 bases). The ends were cut back, 3 bases at V and 5 bases at J, with 14 bases in the middle. Germline V gene sequence: CDR1 DFQATT, CDR2 SNEGSKA (reference sequence). CDR3 length equals 14 residues. As DNA, the CDR3 is TGCAGTGCTAGGCGCACGGGAAGGGACAATGAGCAGTTCTTC. It is translated as CSARRTGRDNEQFF.

The table lists this clonotype with a few counts. The V and J genes are TRBV12-3 or TRBV12-4 and TRBJ1-1; TRBD1 aligns across 7 bases. This CDR3 is built from 15 residues. The trim removed 3 bases at V and 3 bases at J, leaving 7 bases unmatched. CDR3 residues: CASSFWTGVHTEAFF. The CDR3 region has the DNA TGTGCCAGCAGTTTTTGGACAGGTGTGCACACTGAAGCTTTCTTT.

This clonotype was seen many times. CDR3 residues: CASSRQEYNEQFF. The CDR3 DNA sequence: TGCGCCAGCAGTAGACAGGAGTACAATGAGCAGTTCTTC. The rearrangement links TRBV10-1 to TRBJ2-1, with D perhaps matching TRBD1 (6 bases). Germline CDR1 reads WNHNN; CDR2 reads SYGVQD (reference sequence). Trimming shortened V by 5 bases and J by 4 bases, and 9 bases separated the two germline ends. The CDR3 has 13 residues.

Only one count was recorded for this clonotype. The chain uses TRBV9 and TRBJ1-2; TRBD1 is a possible D gene (6 bases). Trimming left V 3 bases short and J 8 bases short, with 14 bases between. Germline lookup yields CDR1 SGDLS and CDR2 YYNGEE. The CDR3 runs 13 residues. CDR3 bases: TGTGCCAGCAGCGCGGACAGTTCAAGAGGCTACACCTTC. Its protein is CASSADSSRGYTF.

There are many counts of this clonotype. The chain combines TRBV30 with TRBJ1-5; 9 bases map to TRBD1. Germline V lookup: CDR1 GTSNPN, CDR2 SVGIG (reference sequence). The CDR3 extends over 13 amino acids. Losses at the gene ends were 3 bases for V and 7 bases for J; bases not matched to a gene: 4. In nucleotides, the CDR3 is TGTGCCTGGAGCGGACAGGGGTCACAGCCCCAGCATTTT. Amino acid sequence: CAWSGQGSQPQHF.

The chain couples TRBV5-6 to TRBJ1-2; D gene unclear. Germline loops: CDR1 SGHDT, CDR2 YYEEEE. This CDR3 spans 14 amino acids. With 0 bases removed from V and 2 bases from J, the gap between germline ends came to 8 bases. The CDR3 bases are TGTGCCAGCAGCTTGGTGGCTGTCAACTATGGCTACACCTTC. Protein: CASSLVAVNYGYTF.